The 9 T cell receptor beta chains listed next were all sequenced from one sample in a study of post-analysis software for immune sequencing data. Study-wide points: The study found TRBV5-6, TRBV5-1 and TRBV20-1 among about 5 TRBV segments more frequent in patients than controls.

Unique molecular identifiers featured in each of the TCR beta cDNA libraries. MiXCR, applied by TCRdb to the PCR reads, yields one record per CDR3 protein. The sample records about 570,000 distinct CDR3 sequences, 30% to 40% being singletons. What these receptors recognize is not known. Sequences were obtained from blood. The source is a girl aged 2 to 17 with multiple sclerosis.

This clonotype turned up a few times. The gene calls are TRBV7-2 and TRBJ2-5; D is unclear. V was cut by 2 bases and J by 0 bases, with 16 bases left in between. Germline loops: CDR1 SGHTA, CDR2 FQGNSA. The CDR3 extends over 17 amino acids. In DNA, the CDR3 is TGTGCCAGCAGCTTAAATGTATGGCGACTGGACCAAGAGACCCAGTACTTC. This codes for CASSLNVWRLDQETQYF.

This clonotype showed up just a few times. The chain has TRBV7-8 and TRBJ1-1; D is unresolved. Trimming removed 3 bases from V and 7 bases from J, with 12 bases in between. There are 13 residues in the CDR3. Per the germline V gene, CDR1 is SGHVS and CDR2 is FQNEAQ. For the CDR3, the DNA is TGTGCCAGCAGCTTGGATAGGCACCGTGAAGCTTTCTTT. Residues: CASSLDRHREAFF.

This chain's CDR3 is CASSFSSGGAKEQFF. For the CDR3, the DNA is TGTGCCAGCAGTTTTTCTAGCGGGGGGGCCAAAGAGCAGTTCTTC. This sequence joins TRBV27 and TRBJ2-1, with 12 nucleotides matching TRBD2. With V trimmed by 3 bases and J by 10 bases, 7 bases remained unmatched. Per the germline V gene, CDR1 is MNHEY and CDR2 is SMNVEV (reference sequence). The CDR3 is 15 residues long.

The rearrangement links TRBV13 to TRBJ2-1; unclear D gene. V dropped 5 bases and J dropped 6 bases, with 14 bases sitting between them. The germline V gene encodes CDR1 PRHDT and CDR2 FYEKMQ (reference sequence). This CDR3 is built from 14 residues. Here the CDR3 DNA reads TGTGCCAGCAGCGTGATTGGGCCTGGCAATGAGCAGTTCTTC. As protein: CASSVIGPGNEQFF.

The chain links TRBV29-1 to TRBJ1-5; TRBD1 matches 8 bases. CDR1 and CDR2 (germline): SQVTM, ANQGSEA. The CDR3 spans 14 residues. With V trimmed by 6 bases and J by 4 bases, 8 bases remained unmatched. The CDR3 bases are TGCAGCGTCGCCGCAGGGGGCGAAAATCAGCCCCAGCATTTT. It specifies CSVAAGGENQPQHF.

V and J are TRBV7-2 and TRBJ2-7; D assignment may be TRBD1 or TRBD2 (5 bases each). CDR1 and CDR2 (germline): SGHTA, FQGNSA. This CDR3 is built from 16 residues. Trimming cost V 0 bases and J 3 bases, with 15 bases left between them. CDR3 sequence (DNA): TGTGCCAGCAGCTTAGCAGGGGCAGGGACCTACTACGAGCAGTACTTC. Protein sequence: CASSLAGAGTYYEQYF.

A few counts support this clonotype. The chain joins TRBV11-1 to TRBJ2-1; no clear D gene. This CDR3 is built from 16 residues. Trimming left V 1 base short and J 5 bases short, with 15 bases between. Germline lookup yields CDR1 SGHAT and CDR2 FQDESV (reference sequence). The CDR3 DNA reads as TGTGCCAGCAGCTTAGTTGCGCCAGGTTGGAACAATGAGCAGTTCTTC. It encodes CASSLVAPGWNNEQFF.

The V gene is TRBV12-3 or TRBV12-4, the J gene TRBJ2-7, with 11 nucleotides matching TRBD1. With V trimmed by 6 bases and J by 4 bases, 8 bases remained unmatched. The CDR3 runs to 15 residues. The chain's CDR3 is CASSFRTGGSYEQYF. The CDR3 nucleotides read TGTGCCAGCAGCTTTAGGACAGGGGGCTCATACGAGCAGTACTTC.

The chain joins TRBV10-1 to TRBJ1-5; D gene ambiguous. There are 13 residues in the CDR3. Germline V gene lookup returns CDR1 WNHNN and CDR2 SYGVQD (reference sequence). Trimming pared 4 bases from V and 9 bases from J, leaving 13 bases between. The CDR3 nucleotides are TGCGCCAGCAGTGGGATTTCCCGAGGGCCCCAGCATTTT. Amino acids: CASSGISRGPQHF.